The rows below give T cell receptor beta chains drawn from one sample of a study of T cell changes during pregnancy in multiple sclerosis. Clones were read by immunoSEQ multiplex PCR, and TCRdb kept only the in-frame ones, dropping some. The repertoire has around 39,000 clones, 88% of them found once; the top ten carry 1.2%. The specimen was CD4+ T cells from peripheral blood mononuclear cells, collected before pregnancy. All receptors derive from a female donor with multiple sclerosis, enrolled in a pregnancy study. Each CDR3 is given with its conserved first and last residue. The D gene is left open where the match is weak. Size is stated for part of the rows, as once, few or many counts, or as a class when the clone is expanded.

clone_size: -; j_call: TRBJ2-6; cdr3_length: 19; v_call: TRBV19; d_call: TRBD2; cdr3_nt: TGTGCCAGTAGTACCCGTTCGGGAGGCGCGTGGTCTGGGGCCAACGTCCTGACTTTC; cdr3_aa: CASSTRSGGAWSGANVLTF
clone_size: few; j_call: TRBJ1-3; cdr3_length: 14; v_call: TRBV25-1; d_call: -; cdr3_nt: TGTGCCAGCAGTGAATACGATTTCGGGGGGACCATATATTTT; cdr3_aa: CASSEYDFGGTIYF
clone_size: few; j_call: TRBJ2-7; cdr3_length: 18; v_call: TRBV2; d_call: TRBD2; cdr3_nt: TGTGCCAGCAGTGAATTCCCGGGACTAGCGGGAGAATCCGTCGAGCAGTACTTC; cdr3_aa: CASSEFPGLAGESVEQYF
clone_size: -; j_call: TRBJ2-6; cdr3_length: 16; v_call: TRBV5-4; d_call: -; cdr3_nt: TGTGCCAGCAGCTACTACAGGGCCCCCGGGGCCAACGTCCTGACTTTC; cdr3_aa: CASSYYRAPGANVLTF
clone_size: -; j_call: TRBJ2-2; cdr3_length: 13; v_call: TRBV5-4; d_call: -; cdr3_nt: TGTGCCAGCGAAGGGGTGAACACCGGGGAGCTGTTTTTT; cdr3_aa: CASEGVNTGELFF
clone_size: -; j_call: TRBJ2-2; cdr3_length: 13; v_call: TRBV4-1; d_call: -; cdr3_nt: TGCGCCAGCAGCCAAAGAGTGACCGGGGAGCTGTTTTTT; cdr3_aa: CASSQRVTGELFF
clone_size: -; j_call: TRBJ2-1; cdr3_length: 15; v_call: TRBV9; d_call: TRBD1; cdr3_nt: TGTGCCAGCAGCGCTCCGGGACAGAGCTACAATGAGCAGTTCTTC; cdr3_aa: CASSAPGQSYNEQFF
clone_size: -; j_call: TRBJ2-7; cdr3_length: 15; v_call: TRBV7-2; d_call: TRBD2; cdr3_nt: TGTGCCAGCAGCTTAGCGGGAGGGAGCTCCTACGAGCAGTACTTC; cdr3_aa: CASSLAGGSSYEQYF
clone_size: -; j_call: TRBJ2-7; cdr3_length: 14; v_call: TRBV18; d_call: TRBD1; cdr3_nt: TGTGCCAGCTCACCAGGGACAGGGGACTACGAGCAGTACTTC; cdr3_aa: CASSPGTGDYEQYF
clone_size: -; j_call: TRBJ2-5; cdr3_length: 14; v_call: TRBV27; d_call: TRBD1; cdr3_nt: TGTGCCAGCACGCCCTACAGGGGAGAAGAGACCCAGTACTTC; cdr3_aa: CASTPYRGEETQYF
clone_size: -; j_call: TRBJ2-5; cdr3_length: 15; v_call: TRBV10-2; d_call: TRBD2; cdr3_nt: TGCGCCAGCAGGGGGGGACTAGCGGGAGGAGAGACCCAGTACTTC; cdr3_aa: CASRGGLAGGETQYF
clone_size: -; j_call: TRBJ2-3; cdr3_length: 14; v_call: TRBV5-4; d_call: -; cdr3_nt: TGTGCCAGCAGCTTTGGCGGGATGGCAGATACGCAGTATTTT; cdr3_aa: CASSFGGMADTQYF